The rows below give T cell receptor beta chains drawn from one sample of a study of T-cell memory formation after mild COVID-19. TCRdb reprocessed the 5' RACE reads via MiXCR and lists one record per CDR3 protein. This table holds a few hundred thousand distinct CDR3 sequences, 20% to 30% found once. What was sequenced was PBMCs or a T cell subset sorted from them (not recorded which). These receptors were obtained from an adult woman who had mild COVID-19 (a few samples of this study predate the infection). Cell type and time point are not known. Both conserved end residues are part of each CDR3. D genes are given only for firm matches. Clone size is given for some rows only: seen once, a few or many times, or a class if the clone is expanded.

V: TRBV2
D: -
J: TRBJ1-5
size: -
DNA: TGTGCCAGCAGTGAGGACTCGGGCAATCAGCCCCAGCATTTT
CDR3: CASSEDSGNQPQHF

V: TRBV4-3
D: -
J: TRBJ1-1
size: -
DNA: TGCGCCAGCAGCCAAGACGCCCACATGGGAGCCTTCTTT
CDR3: CASSQDAHMGAFF

V: TRBV24-1
D: TRBD2
J: TRBJ2-1
size: -
DNA: TGTGCCACCAGTGTTAATCTAGCGGGGGCGCAAAGCTCCTACAATGAGCAGTTCTTC
CDR3: CATSVNLAGAQSSYNEQFF

V: TRBV2
D: TRBD2
J: TRBJ2-3
size: -
DNA: TGTGCCAGCAGGGGGCGACTAGCGGGGCGGATAGATACGCAGTATTTT
CDR3: CASRGRLAGRIDTQYF

V: TRBV7-8
D: TRBD1
J: TRBJ1-5
size: -
DNA: TGTGCCAGCAGCTTGACAGGGGGAGGGATCAGGCCCCAGCATTTT
CDR3: CASSLTGGGIRPQHF

V: TRBV7-9
D: -
J: TRBJ1-3
size: few
DNA: TGTGCCAGCAGCTTAGTCGAAAACACCATATATTTT
CDR3: CASSLVENTIYF

V: TRBV11-3
D: -
J: TRBJ2-5
size: few
DNA: TGTGCCAGCAGCCCCCACCGGGGGCCGCGAGGAGAGACCCAGTACTTC
CDR3: CASSPHRGPRGETQYF

V: TRBV5-5
D: -
J: TRBJ1-5
size: few
DNA: TGTGCCAGCAGCTTGGTTAGGGGTCAGCCCCAGCATTTT
CDR3: CASSLVRGQPQHF

V: TRBV12-3/TRBV12-4
D: -
J: TRBJ2-1
size: few
DNA: TGTGCCAGCAGTTTTTTGAGGACCTGGTCCTACAATGAGCAGTTCTTC
CDR3: CASSFLRTWSYNEQFF

V: TRBV7-2
D: -
J: TRBJ1-4
size: few
DNA: TGTGCCAGCACGCGGCGGGGGGGAACTAATGAAAAACTGTTTTTT
CDR3: CASTRRGGTNEKLFF

V: TRBV6-5
D: TRBD1
J: TRBJ1-2
size: few
DNA: TGTGCCAGCAGTTACCACGGGACAGGGGATCCGACTAACTATGGCTACACCTTC
CDR3: CASSYHGTGDPTNYGYTF

V: TRBV20-1
D: -
J: TRBJ1-5
size: -
DNA: TGCAGTGCTAGGGAACAGTTCAATCAGCCCCAGCATTTT
CDR3: CSAREQFNQPQHF

V: TRBV6-5
D: -
J: TRBJ1-2
size: -
DNA: TGTGCCAGCGGGCAGGCTTTTGGCTACACCTTC
CDR3: CASGQAFGYTF

V: TRBV5-1
D: TRBD2
J: TRBJ2-5
size: many
DNA: TGCGCCAGCAGCCCGTGGACTAGCGGGGGTCAAGAGACCCAGTACTTC
CDR3: CASSPWTSGGQETQYF

V: TRBV7-9
D: -
J: TRBJ1-5
size: -
DNA: TGTGCCAGCAGCTATGGAGGGGAGACTAGCAATCAGCCCCAGCATTTT
CDR3: CASSYGGETSNQPQHF

V: TRBV29-1
D: -
J: TRBJ1-1
size: few
DNA: TGCAGCGTTGGCCCCAGGGGTCTTAACACTGAAGCTTTCTTT
CDR3: CSVGPRGLNTEAFF

V: TRBV20-1
D: TRBD2
J: TRBJ2-2
size: few
DNA: TGCAGTGCCCGAGGGGAGGGAAAGAACACCGGGGAGCTGTTTTTT
CDR3: CSARGEGKNTGELFF

V: TRBV7-9
D: TRBD2
J: TRBJ2-5
size: few
DNA: TGTGCCAGCAGGCGGGGGGGCGGAGAGACCCAGTACTTC
CDR3: CASRRGGGETQYF

V: TRBV6-1
D: -
J: TRBJ2-2
size: few
DNA: TGTGCCAGCATCAAAGAGGGGGGGTCCACCGGGGAGCTGTTTTTT
CDR3: CASIKEGGSTGELFF

V: TRBV7-2
D: TRBD2
J: TRBJ2-5
size: few
DNA: TGTGCCAGCAGCTTATGGGGACTAGCGGTAGGGATCCAAGAGACCCAGTACTTC
CDR3: CASSLWGLAVGIQETQYF

V: TRBV5-1
D: TRBD1
J: TRBJ2-2
size: few
DNA: TGCGCCAGCCGGGACAGCCCCGGGGAGCTGTTTTTT
CDR3: CASRDSPGELFF

V: TRBV12-3/TRBV12-4
D: TRBD1
J: TRBJ2-5
size: few
DNA: TGTGCCAGCACCCGGACAGGGGGGGTCCAAGAGACCCAGTACTTC
CDR3: CASTRTGGVQETQYF

V: TRBV30
D: TRBD2
J: TRBJ2-7
size: few
DNA: TGTGCCTGGAGTGGGACTAGCGGGAGGGCTTACGAGCAGTACTTC
CDR3: CAWSGTSGRAYEQYF

V: TRBV9
D: -
J: TRBJ2-7
size: few
DNA: TGTGCCAGCAGCGTAGAACATTCCTACGAGCAGTACTTC
CDR3: CASSVEHSYEQYF

V: TRBV29-1
D: TRBD1
J: TRBJ2-7
size: -
DNA: TGCAGCTATAGACAGGGTCGATACGAGCAGTACTTC
CDR3: CSYRQGRYEQYF

V: TRBV14
D: -
J: TRBJ1-2
size: -
DNA: TGTGCCAGCAGCCAAATGGACGGTGATGGCTACACCTTC
CDR3: CASSQMDGDGYTF

V: TRBV6-5
D: TRBD1
J: TRBJ1-2
size: few
DNA: TGTGCCAGCAGTAAATGGGACAGGGGGACGGGTGGCTACACCTTC
CDR3: CASSKWDRGTGGYTF

V: TRBV19
D: -
J: TRBJ2-5
size: -
DNA: TGTGCCAGTAGTATTTTGACCAGCCGGGACAAGAAGACCCAGTACTTC
CDR3: CASSILTSRDKKTQYF

V: TRBV12-3/TRBV12-4
D: -
J: TRBJ2-1
size: -
DNA: TGTGCCAGCAGTTTAGGAGCCGGTCAGGGTGGCAATGAGCAGTTCTTC
CDR3: CASSLGAGQGGNEQFF

V: TRBV12-3/TRBV12-4
D: TRBD2
J: TRBJ2-2
size: -
DNA: TGTGCCAGCAGGATAGGGAGGGCCGGGGAGCTGTTT
CDR3: CASRIGRAGELF

V: TRBV5-1
D: -
J: TRBJ2-2
size: -
DNA: TGCGCCAGCAGCTTGGCTAAGACTACCGGGGAGCTGTTTTTT
CDR3: CASSLAKTTGELFF

V: TRBV27
D: -
J: TRBJ2-7
size: -
DNA: TGTGCCAGCAGGAACAGGGTTTCCCAGCAGTACTTC
CDR3: CASRNRVSQQYF

V: TRBV21-1
D: -
J: TRBJ2-7
size: few
DNA: TGTGCCAGCTGGCTGCCTCTAGACGGGAGAATGCAGCAGTACTTC
CDR3: CASWLPLDGRMQQYF

V: TRBV6-5
D: -
J: TRBJ2-3
size: -
DNA: TGTGCCAGCAGTTACTCTCCGGGGGCCTCAGATACGCAGTATTTT
CDR3: CASSYSPGASDTQYF

V: TRBV18
D: -
J: TRBJ2-7
size: -
DNA: TGTGCCAGCTCACTTTCGTCCGGGAACCACGAGCAGTACTTC
CDR3: CASSLSSGNHEQYF

V: TRBV5-4
D: TRBD2
J: TRBJ2-3
size: -
DNA: TGTGCCAGCATCCCAACCCCCCTAGCGGGAACGAATACGCAGTATTTT
CDR3: CASIPTPLAGTNTQYF

V: TRBV7-3
D: TRBD2
J: TRBJ2-2
size: few
DNA: TGTGCCAGCAGCTTAAACGGGAGGGCCATCACCGGGGAGCTGTTTTTT
CDR3: CASSLNGRAITGELFF

V: TRBV14
D: -
J: TRBJ2-5
size: -
DNA: TGTGCCAGCAGCCAAGTCCTAGCACGGTACCAAGAGACCCAGTACTTC
CDR3: CASSQVLARYQETQYF

V: TRBV5-1
D: TRBD1
J: TRBJ2-1
size: -
DNA: TGCGCCAGCAGCCTTGGACAGGGGGCTGATGAGCAGTTCTTC
CDR3: CASSLGQGADEQFF

V: TRBV15
D: -
J: TRBJ2-1
size: -
DNA: TGTGCCACCAGCAGAGATCTGGAACCGAGCTCCTACAATGAGCAGTTCTTC
CDR3: CATSRDLEPSSYNEQFF

V: TRBV18
D: -
J: TRBJ1-1
size: -
DNA: TGTGCCAGCTCACGGCTGGGGGGCCAAACTGAAGCTTTCTTT
CDR3: CASSRLGGQTEAFF

V: TRBV3-1
D: -
J: TRBJ1-2
size: few
DNA: TGTGCCAGCAGCCAACGAGGGCATGGCTACACCTTC
CDR3: CASSQRGHGYTF

V: TRBV4-1
D: TRBD2
J: TRBJ2-1
size: few
DNA: TGCGCCAGCAGCCCACCGGGACTAGACCGCAATGAGCAGTTCTTC
CDR3: CASSPPGLDRNEQFF

V: TRBV20-1
D: -
J: TRBJ1-2
size: few
DNA: TGCAGTGCTAGAGATCGGGGTGCTTTCGATGGCTACACCTTC
CDR3: CSARDRGAFDGYTF

V: TRBV18
D: -
J: TRBJ2-3
size: many
DNA: TGTGCCAGCTCACGAGGACAGAGCACAGATACGCAGTATTTT
CDR3: CASSRGQSTDTQYF

V: TRBV4-3
D: TRBD2
J: TRBJ2-7
size: few
DNA: TGCGCCAGCAGCCAAGCACTAGCGGGAGGAATTTCGGTGTCCTACGAGCAGTACTTC
CDR3: CASSQALAGGISVSYEQYF

V: TRBV18
D: TRBD1
J: TRBJ2-1
size: -
DNA: TGTGCCAGCTCAAGTGGGGACAGGGGGCTTACCTACAATGAGCAGTTCTTC
CDR3: CASSSGDRGLTYNEQFF